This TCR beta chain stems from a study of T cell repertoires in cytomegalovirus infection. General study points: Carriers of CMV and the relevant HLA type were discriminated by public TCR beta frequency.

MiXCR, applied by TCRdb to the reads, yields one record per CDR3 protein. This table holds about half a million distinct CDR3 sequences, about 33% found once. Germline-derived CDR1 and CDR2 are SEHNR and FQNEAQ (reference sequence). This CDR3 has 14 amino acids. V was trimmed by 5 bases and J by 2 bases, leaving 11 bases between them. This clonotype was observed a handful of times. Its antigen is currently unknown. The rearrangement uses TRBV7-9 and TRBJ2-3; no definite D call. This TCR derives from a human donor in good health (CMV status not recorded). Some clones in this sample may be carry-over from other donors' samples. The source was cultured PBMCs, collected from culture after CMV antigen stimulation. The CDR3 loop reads CASSPAGPTDTQYF. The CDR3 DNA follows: TGTGCCAGCAGCCCCGCAGGCCCCACAGATACGCAGTATTTT.